The table lists the clone carrying this T cell receptor beta chain with a few counts. What it binds is unknown. In making TCR beta libraries, quantitative 5'-RACE with molecular barcodes was used. TCRdb called the 5' RACE reads again in MiXCR, with one record for every CDR3 protein. The sample holds 290,000 or so distinct CDR3 sequences, about 20% seen once. This sample is part of a study of CD8 T cells in ankylosing spondylitis. Whole-study results and caveats: Ankylosing spondylitis blood appeared to be characterized by a TCR beta motif of 8 or 9 highly homologous variants.

Germline-derived CDR1 and CDR2 are MNHNS and SASEGT. The trim removed 6 bases at V and 4 bases at J, leaving 5 bases unmatched. The CDR3 is 14 residues long. Sequenced sample: blood, either unsorted or a sorted T cell fraction (not recorded which). This sequence was found in a female donor with ankylosing spondylitis or in good health (not recorded which). The chain combines TRBV6-1 with TRBJ2-1; TRBD2 agrees at 8 bases. CDR3 sequence: CASRKAGAYNEQFF. CDR3 nucleotides: TGTGCCAGCAGGAAAGCGGGAGCTTACAATGAGCAGTTCTTC.